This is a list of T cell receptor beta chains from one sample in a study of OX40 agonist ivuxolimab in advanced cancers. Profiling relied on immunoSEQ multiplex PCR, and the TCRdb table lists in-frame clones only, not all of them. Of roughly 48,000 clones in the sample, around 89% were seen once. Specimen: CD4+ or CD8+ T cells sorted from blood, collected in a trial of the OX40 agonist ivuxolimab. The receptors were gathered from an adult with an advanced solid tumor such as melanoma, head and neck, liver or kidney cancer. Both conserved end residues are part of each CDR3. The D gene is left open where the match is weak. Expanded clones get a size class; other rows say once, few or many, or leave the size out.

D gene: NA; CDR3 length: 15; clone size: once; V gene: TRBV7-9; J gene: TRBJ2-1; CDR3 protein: CASSLEWGSYNEQFF; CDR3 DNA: TGTGCCAGCAGCTTAGAATGGGGCTCCTACAATGAGCAGTTCTTC
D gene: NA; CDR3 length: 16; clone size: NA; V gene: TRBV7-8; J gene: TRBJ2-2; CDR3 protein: CASSLFSGPNTGELFF; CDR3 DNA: TGTGCCAGCAGCTTATTCAGCGGACCGAACACCGGGGAGCTGTTTTTT
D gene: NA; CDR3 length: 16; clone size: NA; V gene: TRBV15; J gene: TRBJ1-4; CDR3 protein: CATDVGGFATNEKLFF; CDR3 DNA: TGTGCCACGGATGTTGGAGGGTTTGCCACTAATGAAAAACTGTTTTTT
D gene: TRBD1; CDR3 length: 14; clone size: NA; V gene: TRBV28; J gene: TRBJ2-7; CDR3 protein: CASSLIGTGVEQYF; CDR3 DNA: TGTGCCAGCAGTTTGATTGGGACAGGGGTGGAGCAGTACTTC
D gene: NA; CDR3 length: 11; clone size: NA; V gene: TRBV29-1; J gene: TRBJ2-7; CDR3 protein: CSATGSYEQYF; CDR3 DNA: TGCAGCGCTACAGGGTCCTACGAGCAGTACTTC
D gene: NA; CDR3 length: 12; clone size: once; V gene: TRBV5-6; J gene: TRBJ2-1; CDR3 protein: CASNPLMGEQFF; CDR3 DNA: TGTGCCAGCAACCCCCTGATGGGGGAGCAGTTCTTC
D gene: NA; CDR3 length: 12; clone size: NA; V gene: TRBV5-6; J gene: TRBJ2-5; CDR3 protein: CASSFDVETQYF; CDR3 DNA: TGTGCCAGCAGTTTCGACGTAGAGACCCAGTACTTC
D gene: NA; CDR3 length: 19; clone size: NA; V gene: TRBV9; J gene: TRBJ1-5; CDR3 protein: CASSPTPQTGDHSNQPQHF; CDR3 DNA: TGTGCCAGCAGCCCCACGCCCCAGACAGGAGATCATAGCAATCAGCCCCAGCATTTT
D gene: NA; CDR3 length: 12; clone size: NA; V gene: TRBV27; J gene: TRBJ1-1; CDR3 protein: CASSLAGTEAFF; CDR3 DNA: TGTGCCAGCAGTTTAGCCGGCACTGAAGCTTTCTTT
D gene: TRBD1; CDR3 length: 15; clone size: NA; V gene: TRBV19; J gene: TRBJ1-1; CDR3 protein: CASRSQGAGSTEAFF; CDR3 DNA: TGTGCCAGTAGGTCACAGGGGGCAGGAAGCACTGAAGCTTTCTTT
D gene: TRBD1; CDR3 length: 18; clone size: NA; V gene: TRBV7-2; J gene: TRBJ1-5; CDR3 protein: CASSLEGTGGFGNQPQHF; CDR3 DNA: TGTGCCAGCAGCTTAGAAGGGACAGGGGGCTTTGGAAATCAGCCCCAGCATTTT
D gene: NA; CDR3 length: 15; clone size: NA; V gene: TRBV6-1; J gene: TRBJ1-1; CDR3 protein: CASSEERFGNTEAFF; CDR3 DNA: TGTGCCAGCAGTGAAGAGCGCTTCGGGAACACTGAAGCTTTCTTT
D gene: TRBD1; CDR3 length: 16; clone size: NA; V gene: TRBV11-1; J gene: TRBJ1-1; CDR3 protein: CASSLVGDSMNTEAFF; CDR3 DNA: TGTGCCAGCAGCTTAGTGGGGGACAGCATGAACACTGAAGCTTTCTTT
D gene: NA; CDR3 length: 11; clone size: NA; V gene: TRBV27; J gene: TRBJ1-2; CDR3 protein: CASSTGYGYTF; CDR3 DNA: TGTGCCAGCAGTACAGGGTATGGCTACACCTTC
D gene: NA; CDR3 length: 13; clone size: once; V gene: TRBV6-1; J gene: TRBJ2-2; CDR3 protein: CASLYLGTGELFF; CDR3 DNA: TGTGCCAGCTTGTACCTAGGGACCGGGGAGCTGTTTTTT
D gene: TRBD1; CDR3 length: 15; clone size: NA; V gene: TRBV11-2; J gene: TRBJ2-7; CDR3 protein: CASSPALGQIYEQYF; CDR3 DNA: TGTGCCAGCAGCCCCGCATTGGGACAGATCTACGAGCAGTACTTC
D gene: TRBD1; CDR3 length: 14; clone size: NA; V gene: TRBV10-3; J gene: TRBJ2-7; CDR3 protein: CAISAQGTAPEQYF; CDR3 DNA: TGTGCCATCAGTGCCCAGGGGACAGCCCCCGAGCAGTACTTC
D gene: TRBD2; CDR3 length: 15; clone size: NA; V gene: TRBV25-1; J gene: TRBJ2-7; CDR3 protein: CASSDWGLAVHEQYF; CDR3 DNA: TGTGCCAGCAGTGATTGGGGACTAGCGGTCCACGAGCAGTACTTC
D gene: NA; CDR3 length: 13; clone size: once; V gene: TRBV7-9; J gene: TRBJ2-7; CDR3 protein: CASSPSDRYEQYF; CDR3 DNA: TGTGCCAGCAGCCCTTCGGACAGATACGAGCAGTACTTC
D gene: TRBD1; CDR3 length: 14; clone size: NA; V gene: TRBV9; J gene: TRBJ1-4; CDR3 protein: CASSALTGEEKLFF; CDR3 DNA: TGTGCCAGCAGCGCCCTCACAGGGGAGGAAAAACTGTTTTTT
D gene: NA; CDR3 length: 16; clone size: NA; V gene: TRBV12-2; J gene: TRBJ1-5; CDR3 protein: CASRARDRVNNQPQHF; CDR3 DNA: TGTGCAAGTCGCGCCCGGGACAGGGTTAACAATCAGCCCCAGCATTTT
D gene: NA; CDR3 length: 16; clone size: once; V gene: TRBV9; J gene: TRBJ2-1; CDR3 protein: CASSRGNSYSYNEQFF; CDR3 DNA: TGTGCCAGCAGCAGAGGGAACAGTTACTCCTACAATGAGCAGTTCTTC
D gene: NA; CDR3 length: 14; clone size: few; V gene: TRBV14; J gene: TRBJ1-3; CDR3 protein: CASTPLGTGNTIYF; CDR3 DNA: TGTGCCAGCACCCCACTAGGGACTGGAAACACCATATATTTT
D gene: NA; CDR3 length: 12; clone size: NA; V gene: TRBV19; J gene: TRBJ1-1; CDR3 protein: CASSIGLTEAFF; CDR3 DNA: TGTGCCAGTAGTATAGGGCTTACTGAAGCTTTCTTT
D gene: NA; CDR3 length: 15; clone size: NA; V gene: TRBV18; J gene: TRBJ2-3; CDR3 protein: CASSPVGGGTDTQYF; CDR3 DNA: TGTGCCAGCTCACCGGTGGGAGGAGGGACAGATACGCAGTATTTT
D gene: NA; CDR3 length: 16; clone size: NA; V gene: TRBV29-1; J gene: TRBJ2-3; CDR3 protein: CSVEGIALSSTDTQYF; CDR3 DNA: TGCAGCGTTGAAGGAATCGCGCTATCTAGCACAGATACGCAGTATTTT
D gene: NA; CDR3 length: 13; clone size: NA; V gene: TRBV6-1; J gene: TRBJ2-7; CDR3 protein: CASTRGSSPEQYF; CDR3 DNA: TGTGCCAGCACGAGAGGGTCTTCCCCCGAGCAGTACTTC
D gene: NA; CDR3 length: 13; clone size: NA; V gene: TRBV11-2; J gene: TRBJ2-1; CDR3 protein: CASSLGAYNEQFF; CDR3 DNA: TGTGCCAGCAGCTTAGGAGCCTACAATGAGCAGTTCTTC
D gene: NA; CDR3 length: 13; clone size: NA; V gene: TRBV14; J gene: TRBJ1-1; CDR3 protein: CASSQGGAAEAFF; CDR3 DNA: TGTGCCAGCAGCCAAGGGGGGGCCGCTGAAGCTTTCTTT
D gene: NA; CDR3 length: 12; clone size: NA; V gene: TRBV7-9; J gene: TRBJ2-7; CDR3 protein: CASSLAGGEQYF; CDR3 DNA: TGTGCCAGCAGCTTAGCCGGAGGCGAGCAGTACTTC
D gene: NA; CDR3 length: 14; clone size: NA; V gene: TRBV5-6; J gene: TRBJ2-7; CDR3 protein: CASSSSGVSYEQYF; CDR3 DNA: TGTGCCAGCAGCTCGTCGGGAGTTTCCTACGAGCAGTACTTC
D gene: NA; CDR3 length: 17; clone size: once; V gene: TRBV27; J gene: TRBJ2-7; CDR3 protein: CASSLSVGEASAYEQYF; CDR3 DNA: TGTGCCAGCAGTTTATCGGTCGGGGAGGCTAGCGCCTACGAGCAGTACTTC
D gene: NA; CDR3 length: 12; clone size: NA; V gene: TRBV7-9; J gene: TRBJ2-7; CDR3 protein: CASSSLLAEQYF; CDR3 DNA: TGTGCCAGCAGCTCGTTGTTAGCCGAGCAGTACTTC
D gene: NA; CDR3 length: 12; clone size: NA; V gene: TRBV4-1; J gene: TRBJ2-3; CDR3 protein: CASSRSTDTQYF; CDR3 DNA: TGCGCCAGCAGCCGTAGCACAGATACGCAGTATTTT
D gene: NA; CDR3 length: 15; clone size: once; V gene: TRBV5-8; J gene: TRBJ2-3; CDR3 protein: CASSAGLTLTDTQYF; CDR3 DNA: TGTGCCAGCAGCGCCGGACTAACCCTGACAGATACGCAGTATTTT
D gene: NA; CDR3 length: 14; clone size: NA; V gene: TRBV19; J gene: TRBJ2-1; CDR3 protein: CASSKIGLNNEQFF; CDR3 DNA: TGTGCCAGTAGTAAAATCGGACTCAACAATGAGCAGTTCTTC
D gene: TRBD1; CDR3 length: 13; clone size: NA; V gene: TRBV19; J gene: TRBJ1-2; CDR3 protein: CASNGQGVAGYTF; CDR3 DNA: TGTGCAAGTAATGGACAGGGCGTTGCGGGCTACACCTTC
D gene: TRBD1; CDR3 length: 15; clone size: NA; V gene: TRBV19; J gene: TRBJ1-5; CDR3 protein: CASSIRGLGNQPQHF; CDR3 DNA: TGTGCCAGTAGTATTAGGGGGCTGGGCAATCAGCCCCAGCATTTT
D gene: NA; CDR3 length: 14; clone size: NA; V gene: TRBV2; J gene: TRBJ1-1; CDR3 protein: CASSIGKMNTEAFF; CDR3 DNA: TGTGCCAGCAGTATAGGGAAAATGAACACTGAAGCTTTCTTT
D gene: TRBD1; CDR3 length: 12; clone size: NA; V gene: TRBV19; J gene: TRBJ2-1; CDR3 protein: CATGQGYNEQFF; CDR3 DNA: TGTGCTACGGGACAGGGCTACAATGAGCAGTTCTTC
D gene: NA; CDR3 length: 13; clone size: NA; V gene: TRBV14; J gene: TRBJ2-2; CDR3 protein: CASSPSRTGELFF; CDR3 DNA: TGTGCCAGCAGCCCCTCACGCACCGGGGAGCTGTTTTTT
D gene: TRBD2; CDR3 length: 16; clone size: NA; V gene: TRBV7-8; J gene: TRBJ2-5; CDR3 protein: CASTEGLAGVSETQYF; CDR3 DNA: TGTGCCAGCACCGAAGGACTAGCGGGAGTATCTGAGACCCAGTACTTC
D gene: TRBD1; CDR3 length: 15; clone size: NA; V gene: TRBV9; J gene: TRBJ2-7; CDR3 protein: CASSQGGGTGHEQYF; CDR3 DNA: TGTGCCAGCAGCCAAGGAGGCGGGACAGGGCACGAGCAGTACTTC
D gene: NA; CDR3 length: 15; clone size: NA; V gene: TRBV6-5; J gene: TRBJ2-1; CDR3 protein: CASSPQVGSYNEQFF; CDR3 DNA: TGTGCCAGCAGCCCCCAAGTCGGCTCCTACAATGAGCAGTTCTTC
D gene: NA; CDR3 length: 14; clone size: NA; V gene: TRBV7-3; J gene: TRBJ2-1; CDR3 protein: CASSLSQGYNEQFF; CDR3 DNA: TGTGCCAGCAGCTTATCGCAGGGCTACAATGAGCAGTTCTTC
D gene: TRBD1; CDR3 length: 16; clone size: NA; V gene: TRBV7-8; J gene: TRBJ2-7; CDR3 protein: CASSYEQGANGYEQYF; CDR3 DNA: TGTGCCAGCAGCTATGAACAGGGGGCGAACGGCTACGAGCAGTACTTC
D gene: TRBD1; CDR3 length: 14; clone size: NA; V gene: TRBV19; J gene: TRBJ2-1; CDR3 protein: CASSMGQGFNEQFF; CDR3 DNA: TGTGCCAGTAGTATGGGACAGGGGTTCAATGAGCAGTTCTTC
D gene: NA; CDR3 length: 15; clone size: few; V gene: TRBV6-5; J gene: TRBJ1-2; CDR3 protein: CASSYQGGTHYGYTF; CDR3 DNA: TGTGCCAGCAGTTATCAGGGCGGAACCCACTATGGCTACACCTTC
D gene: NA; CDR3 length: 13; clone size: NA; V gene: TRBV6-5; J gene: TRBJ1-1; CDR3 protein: CASSPRAPDEAFF; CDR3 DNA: TGTGCCAGCAGTCCACGAGCTCCGGATGAAGCTTTCTTT
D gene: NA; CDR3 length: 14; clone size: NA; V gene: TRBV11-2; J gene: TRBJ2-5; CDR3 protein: CASSLIRGQETQYF; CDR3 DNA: TGTGCCAGCAGCTTGATCCGAGGGCAAGAGACCCAGTACTTC
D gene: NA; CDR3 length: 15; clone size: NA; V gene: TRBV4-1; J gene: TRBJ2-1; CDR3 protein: CASSQVAAAYNEQFF; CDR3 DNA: TGCGCCAGCAGCCAAGTAGCGGCCGCCTACAATGAGCAGTTCTTC